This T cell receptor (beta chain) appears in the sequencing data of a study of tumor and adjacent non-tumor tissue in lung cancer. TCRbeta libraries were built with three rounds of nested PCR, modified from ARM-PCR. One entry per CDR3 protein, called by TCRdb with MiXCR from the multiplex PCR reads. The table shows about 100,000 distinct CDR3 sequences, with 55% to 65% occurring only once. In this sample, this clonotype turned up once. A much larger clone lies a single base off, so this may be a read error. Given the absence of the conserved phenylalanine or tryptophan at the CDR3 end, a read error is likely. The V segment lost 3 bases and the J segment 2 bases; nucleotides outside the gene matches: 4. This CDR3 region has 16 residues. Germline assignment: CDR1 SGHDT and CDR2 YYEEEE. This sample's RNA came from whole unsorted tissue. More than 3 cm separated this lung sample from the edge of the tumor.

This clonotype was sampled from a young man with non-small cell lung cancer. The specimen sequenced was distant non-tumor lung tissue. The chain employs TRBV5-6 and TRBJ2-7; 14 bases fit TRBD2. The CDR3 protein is CASSYGTSGRAYEQYY. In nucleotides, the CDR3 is TGTGCCAGCAGCTACGGGACTAGCGGGAGAGCCTACGAGCAGTACTAC.